These 20 T cell receptor beta chains were all obtained from the same sample, sequenced in a study of monozygotic twins with inflammatory bowel disease (dated by TCRdb to between 2018 and 2020). The method was 5' RACE. For sequencing, an Illumina HiSeq 2500 was employed. TCRdb reanalyzed the reads, keeping one entry per CDR3 protein sequence and omitting DNA. This sample's clone table shows approximately 200,000 distinct CDR3 sequences. The ten largest clonotypes hold 7.7% of the sample. Sequenced sample: blood. The receptors here all came from a human donor with ulcerative colitis or Crohn's disease, or a healthy co-twin of an affected twin (not recorded which).

The chain couples TRBV12-3 or TRBV12-4 to TRBJ2-3; TCRdb designates TRBD2, a call that cannot be tested without DNA. The CDR3 contains 18 residues. CDR3 sequence: CASSLYLAGGVSTDTQYF.

The rearrangement links TRBV11-2 to TRBJ1-1; TCRdb returns TRBD1, unconfirmable since there is no DNA. The germline V gene encodes CDR1 SGHAT and CDR2 FQNNGV. This CDR3 spans 16 amino acids. CDR3 loop: CASSLIGRTRDTEAFF.

The rearrangement links TRBV6-1 to TRBJ2-7. The CDR3 contains 14 residues. Germline-derived CDR1 and CDR2 are MNHNS and SASEGT. This chain's CDR3 is CASSLQLGTYEQYF.

J is TRBJ1-1 and V is TRBV5-1; TCRdb's D call, TRBD1, is unchecked because there is no DNA. Germline loops: CDR1 SGHRS, CDR2 YFSETQ. The CDR3 extends over 14 amino acids. The CDR3 region is CASSPRDQNTEAFF.

The rearrangement joins TRBV12-3 or TRBV12-4 to TRBJ2-7; the TCRdb call, TRBD1, lacks DNA for checking. The CDR3 spans 11 residues. This chain's CDR3 is CASSRGVEQYF.

The rearrangement links TRBV15 to TRBJ2-1; TCRdb's D call, TRBD1, is unchecked because there is no DNA. The germline V gene has CDR1 LNHNV and CDR2 YYDKDF (reference sequence). The CDR3 totals 12 residues. CDR3 residues: CATSPAGPEQFF.

This sequence joins TRBV11-2 and TRBJ2-2; there is no DNA to check the TCRdb D call of TRBD1. CDR1 and CDR2 from the germline V gene are SGHAT and FQNNGV. This CDR3 spans 17 amino acids. This chain's CDR3 is CASSPSPGQGVPGELFF.

The chain links TRBV12-3 or TRBV12-4 to TRBJ1-1. This CDR3 is built from 14 residues. This chain's CDR3 is CASSLIRSGAEAFF.

The chain links TRBV7-2 to TRBJ1-2. Per germline, CDR1 SGHTA and CDR2 FQGNSA. This CDR3 spans 14 amino acids. The chain's CDR3 is CASSLGGPNYGFTF.

The genes are TRBV3-1 and TRBJ1-1; TCRdb's D call of TRBD1 is untestable without DNA. This CDR3 comprises 15 residues. Germline lookup yields CDR1 LGHDT and CDR2 YNNKEL (reference sequence). This chain's CDR3 is CASSPRGQGGPEAFF.

This chain uses TRBV5-1 with TRBJ2-7; without DNA, the TCRdb call of TRBD1 cannot be checked. The CDR3 has 15 amino acids. Germline V gives CDR1 SGHRS, CDR2 YFSETQ. The CDR3 loop reads CASSLEGASSYEQYF.

The chain joins TRBV7-8 to TRBJ2-7; TCRdb lists TRBD2, though no DNA is available to test this call. Germline CDR1 SGHVS, CDR2 FQNEAQ. There are 16 residues in the CDR3. The CDR3 sequence is CASSPPRGLAGYEQYF.

The rearrangement links TRBV5-4 to TRBJ1-3. The length of the CDR3 is 17 residues. Per the germline V gene, CDR1 is SGHNT and CDR2 is YYREEE (reference sequence). The CDR3 protein is CASSLADGAATGNTIYF.

The V gene is TRBV6-1, the J gene TRBJ1-5; checking the TCRdb D call of TRBD1 is not possible without DNA. This CDR3 is built from 13 residues. From germline, CDR1 is MNHNS and CDR2 SASEGT. The CDR3 protein is CASNPGVNQPQHF.

The V gene is TRBV4-1, the J gene TRBJ2-1; the D call of TRBD1 rests on TCRdb alone, since no DNA is present to check it. The germline gives CDR1 MGHRA, CDR2 YSYEKL. The CDR3 totals 14 residues. CDR3 protein: CASSQSYGGYEQFF.

The rearrangement links TRBV5-1 to TRBJ2-7; checking the TCRdb D call of TRBD1 is not possible without DNA. CDR1 is SGHRS, CDR2 YFSETQ, per germline. The CDR3 is 13 amino acids. The CDR3: CASSKDRAYEQYF.

CDR3 region: CASRDGSSGNTIYF. The V and J genes are TRBV19 and TRBJ1-3. Germline V gene data show CDR1 as LNHDA and CDR2 as SQIVND (reference sequence). The CDR3 length is 14 residues.

V gene TRBV11-2 combines with J gene TRBJ2-5. The CDR3 has 14 amino acids. From germline, CDR1 is SGHAT and CDR2 FQNNGV. CDR3 sequence: CASSFEPVEETQYF.

This chain links TRBV5-6 with TRBJ2-7; TCRdb's D call, TRBD1, is unchecked because there is no DNA. CDR3 length equals 15 residues. CDR1 SGHDT and CDR2 YYEEEE come from the germline V gene. CDR3 region: CASSLATGEDYEQYF.

The chain employs TRBV10-3 and TRBJ1-5. The germline V gene has CDR1 ENHRY and CDR2 SYGVKD. This CDR3 has 15 residues. The CDR3 is CAISAGEDGYQPQHF.